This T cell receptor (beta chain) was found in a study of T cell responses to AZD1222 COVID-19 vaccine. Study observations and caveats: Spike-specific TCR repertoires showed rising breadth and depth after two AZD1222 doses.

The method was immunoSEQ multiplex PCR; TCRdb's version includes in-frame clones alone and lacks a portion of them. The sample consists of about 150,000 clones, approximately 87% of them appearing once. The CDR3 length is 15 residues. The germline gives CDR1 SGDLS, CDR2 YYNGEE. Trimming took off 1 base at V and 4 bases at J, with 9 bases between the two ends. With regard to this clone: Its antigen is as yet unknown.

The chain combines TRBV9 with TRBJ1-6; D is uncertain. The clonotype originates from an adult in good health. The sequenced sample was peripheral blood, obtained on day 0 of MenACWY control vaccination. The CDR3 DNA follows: TGTGCCAGCAGCGTATGGGCGGATTATAATTCACCCCTCCACTTT. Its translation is CASSVWADYNSPLHF.